This T cell receptor beta chain came from a study of T cells in women clearing cervical HPV infection. Study-wide findings and caveats: A classifier using richness and V gene abundances reached an AUC of more than 0.8. TRBV6-7 relative abundance averaged around 0.11% in cases and 0.15% to 0.2% in controls.

Points on this clone: Its specificity is not known. The read ends 3 residues shy of where the CDR3 ends; the end is completed using the germline J gene.

The CDR3 is 15 residues long. V was shortened by 1 base and J by 2 bases, with 12 bases between the two germline ends. Germline assignment: CDR1 MNHNS and CDR2 SASEGT. Assay used: immunoSEQ multiplex PCR; TCRdb lists only in-frame clones, some missing. The sample totals under 45,000 clones; its top ten clones hold about 6%. Sequenced input: blood buffy coat. The chain couples TRBV6-1 to TRBJ2-7, with D possibly being TRBD1 (5 bases). The sequence came from a woman between 18 and 70 years old with a cervical HPV16 infection that either progressed to CIN3+ or cleared (not recorded which). The CDR3 reads CASSEGWGSTYEQYF. The sequenced part of the CDR3 DNA is TGTGCCAGCAGTGAAGGTTGGGGCAGTACCTACGAG.